This entry lists 2 T cell receptor beta chains sequenced from one sample in a study of CD8+ T cells in alopecia areata. Sequencing relied on a cDNA template that was reverse transcribed from extracted RNA. TCRdb's copy holds only in-frame clones and misses some; the assay was immunoSEQ multiplex PCR. The data show some 100,000 clones, around 61% seen once. Sequencing input: CD4+ T cells sorted from blood. The receptors stem from a human donor in good health.

The V call is TRBV2, the J call TRBJ2-1; no firm D call. The CDR3 consists of 14 residues. Trimming cost V 7 bases and J 0 bases, with 10 bases left between them. Looked up from germline, CDR1 is SNHLY and CDR2 is FYNNEI. This chain's CDR3 is CASTRVSSYNEQFF. The CDR3 bases are TGTGCCAGCACTCGCGTGAGCTCCTACAATGAGCAGTTCTTC.

This chain links TRBV2 with TRBJ2-2, with 7 bases that match TRBD1. This CDR3 has 13 residues. Unmatched junction bases numbered 1, after V lost 8 bases and J lost 1 base. Germline CDR1 is SNHLY and CDR2 is FYNNEI. CDR3 DNA: TGTGCCAGCGGGACAGAGAACACCGGGGAGCTGTTTTTT. It codes for CASGTENTGELFF.